This record looks at one TCR beta chain sequence and its context. The antigen is unknown. V dropped 6 bases and J dropped 1 base, with 10 bases sitting between them. The germline V gene has CDR1 WSHSY and CDR2 SAAADI. There are 13 residues in the CDR3. This sample stems from a study of cytomegalovirus exposure and HLA in healthy donors. The study ran its PCR with 60 Vbeta and 13 Jbeta primers. TCRdb keeps only in-frame clones here, not all; method: immunoSEQ multiplex PCR. This table has approximately 150,000 clones, approximately 80% appearing once. The study, taken as a whole, reports: When the data were analyzed later, several of the most significant clusters appeared to be linked to common viral pathogens. For most TCR beta V segments, an earlier analysis put the productive rate at about 90% or about 30% of the time.

The chain recombines TRBV10-2 with TRBJ2-7; the D gene is possibly TRBD2 (6 bases). The specimen sequenced was PBMCs. The TCR originated in a man in his forties in good health and CMV-seronegative. The CDR3 sequence is CASSVGTSYEQYF. CDR3 sequence (DNA): TGCGCCAGCAGCGTCGGGACTTCCTACGAGCAGTACTTC.